Shown below are 13 T cell receptor beta chains from a single sample sequenced in a study of cytomegalovirus exposure and HLA in healthy donors. The method was immunoSEQ multiplex PCR; TCRdb's version includes in-frame clones alone and lacks a portion of them. Found here are under 200,000 clones, roughly nine tenths of them singletons; the top ten hold 3%. Sequenced sample: PBMCs. The receptor source for this set is a woman between 18 and 29 years old in good health and CMV-seropositive.

J is TRBJ2-7 and V is TRBV7-2, with D possibly being TRBD2 (6 bases). This CDR3 spans 15 amino acids. The V end lost 5 bases, the J end lost 0 bases, and 14 bases lay between the germline ends. Germline V gene lookup returns CDR1 SGHTA and CDR2 FQGNSA. The DNA of the CDR3 is TGTGCCAGCAGCGAAGGCGGGGCAGGCTCCTACGAGCAGTACTTC. This translates into CASSEGGAGSYEQYF.

This chain joins TRBV7-9 and TRBJ1-1; tentative D call: TRBD1 (5 bases). V lost 3 bases and J 5 bases, leaving 16 bases between the germline ends. The CDR3 runs to 15 residues. Per germline, CDR1 SEHNR and CDR2 FQNEAQ (reference sequence). The CDR3 here is CASSFDPGGRTEAFF. The CDR3 DNA follows: TGTGCCAGCAGCTTCGACCCGGGGGGTAGGACTGAAGCTTTCTTT.

This chain joins TRBV2 and TRBJ1-2; possible D gene TRBD1, 6 bases. CDR1 and CDR2 from the germline V gene are SNHLY and FYNNEI. The V end was cut by 4 bases, the J end by 1 base, with 13 bases between. CDR3 length equals 15 residues. The CDR3 loop is CASSGTAGDNYGYTF. Written as DNA, the CDR3 is TGTGCCAGCAGTGGGACAGCGGGGGATAACTATGGCTACACCTTC.

The V call is TRBV7-9, the J call TRBJ2-5, with 7 bases fitting TRBD1. After removal of 3 bases from V and 4 bases from J, the junction contained 5 bases not matched to a gene. From germline, CDR1 is SEHNR and CDR2 FQNEAQ (reference sequence). CDR3 size: 14 residues. CDR3 in amino acids: CASSFDRASETQYF. Here the CDR3 DNA reads TGTGCCAGCAGCTTTGACAGGGCGTCAGAGACCCAGTACTTC.

The rearrangement uses TRBV7-6 and TRBJ2-7; 7 bases are shared with TRBD2. V trimming: 3 bases; J trimming: 6 bases; junction bases outside the gene matches: 11. Germline V gene lookup returns CDR1 SGHVS and CDR2 FNYEAQ. This CDR3 region has 15 residues. The CDR3 loop reads CASSLVAGPTGEQYF. CDR3 DNA sequence: TGTGCCAGCAGCTTGGTAGCGGGTCCTACCGGCGAGCAGTACTTC.

V usage is TRBV29-1 and J usage is TRBJ2-7; D unclear. Germline V gene sequence: CDR1 SQVTM, CDR2 ANQGSEA. The V end lost 4 bases, the J end lost 6 bases, and 16 bases lay between the germline ends. This CDR3 has 13 amino acids. The CDR3 region is CSVVAGAFTEQYF. CDR3 in DNA: TGCAGCGTTGTGGCCGGAGCGTTTACCGAGCAGTACTTC.

The V call is TRBV28, the J call TRBJ1-1; 10 nucleotides agree with TRBD1. J gave up 5 bases and V 6 bases, and 6 bases lay outside the gene matches. This CDR3 spans 14 amino acids. Germline V gives CDR1 MDHEN, CDR2 SYDVKM. CDR3: CASRDRGRNTEAFF. The CDR3 nucleotides read TGTGCCAGCAGAGACAGGGGGCGGAATACTGAAGCTTTCTTT.

V gene TRBV5-1 combines with J gene TRBJ2-2, with 8 bases matching TRBD1. V was pared by 6 bases and J by 1 base, with 5 bases of the junction left unmatched. Per germline, CDR1 SGHRS and CDR2 YFSETQ. CDR3 length: 15 residues. The DNA for the CDR3 is TGCGCCAGCACCTCTGGGACAGGGAACACCGGGGAGCTGTTTTTT. This sequence encodes CASTSGTGNTGELFF.

This chain joins TRBV6-5 and TRBJ1-6; the D is unclear. Looked up from germline, CDR1 is MNHEY and CDR2 is SVGAGI. Trimming shortened V by 3 bases and J by 9 bases, and 6 bases separated the two germline ends. The CDR3 spans 12 residues. The chain's CDR3 is CASSYGSSPLHF. Here the CDR3 DNA reads TGTGCCAGCAGTTATGGGAGTTCACCCCTCCACTTT.

V is TRBV6-4 and J is TRBJ2-2, with D tentatively TRBD2 (5 bases). V gave up 3 bases and J gave up 0 bases, with 11 bases separating them. The CDR3 runs to 16 residues. Germline lookup yields CDR1 MRHNA and CDR2 SNTAGT. The CDR3 region has the DNA TGTGCCAGCAGTGAGGACTCTGCTACGAACACCGGGGAGCTGTTTTTT. Residues: CASSEDSATNTGELFF.

J is TRBJ2-1 and V is TRBV5-1, with TRBD2 matching over 8 bases. J lost 11 bases, V lost 1 base, and 17 bases had no gene match. The CDR3 is made up of 17 amino acids. CDR1 is SGHRS and CDR2 is YFSETQ in the germline V gene. The CDR3 protein is CASSLNVGGRPIGKQFF. CDR3 DNA: TGCGCCAGCAGCTTGAATGTTGGCGGGAGGCCCATCGGAAAGCAGTTCTTC.

The chain carries TRBV15 and TRBJ2-1; 14 bases map to TRBD2. V shed 5 bases and J 4 bases; nucleotides not matched to a gene: 4. The CDR3 runs to 16 residues. CDR1 is LNHNV, CDR2 YYDKDF, per germline (reference sequence). CDR3 loop: CATSWTSGGLYNEQFF. The DNA for the CDR3 is TGTGCCACCAGCTGGACTAGCGGGGGGTTATACAATGAGCAGTTCTTC. Drawing the rest from reference TRBV15 and TRBJ2-1, the complete variable domain is DAMVIQNPRYQVTQFGKPVTLSCSQTLNHNVMYWYQQKSSQAPKLLFHYYDKDFNNEADTPDNFQSRRPNTSFCFLDIRSPGLGDTAMYLCATSWTSGGLYNEQFFGPGTRLTVL.

The chain recombines TRBV6-5 with TRBJ1-1, with 11 bases that match TRBD1. This CDR3 is built from 14 residues. V lost 0 bases and J lost 8; bases outside the gene matches: 2. Germline assignment: CDR1 MNHEY and CDR2 SVGAGI. The CDR3 region is CASSYSRDRGEAFF. Here the CDR3 DNA reads TGTGCCAGCAGTTACTCGAGGGACAGGGGGGAAGCTTTCTTT.